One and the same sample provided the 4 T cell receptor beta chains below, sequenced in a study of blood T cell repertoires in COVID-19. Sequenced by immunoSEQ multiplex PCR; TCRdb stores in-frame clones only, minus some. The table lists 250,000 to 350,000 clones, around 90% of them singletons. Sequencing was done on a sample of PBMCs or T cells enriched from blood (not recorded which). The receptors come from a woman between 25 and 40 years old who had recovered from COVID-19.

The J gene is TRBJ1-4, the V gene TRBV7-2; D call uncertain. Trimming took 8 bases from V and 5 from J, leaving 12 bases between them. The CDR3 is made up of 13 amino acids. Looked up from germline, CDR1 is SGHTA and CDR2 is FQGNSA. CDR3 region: CASRGFLNEKLFF. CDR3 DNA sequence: TGTGCCAGCCGGGGTTTTTTGAATGAAAAACTGTTTTTT. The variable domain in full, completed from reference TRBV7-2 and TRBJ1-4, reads GAGVSQSPSNKVTEKGKDVELRCDPISGHTALYWYRQSLGQGLEFLIYFQGNSAPDKSGLPSDRFSAERTGGSVSTLTIQRTQQEDSAVYLCASRGFLNEKLFFGSGTQLSVL.

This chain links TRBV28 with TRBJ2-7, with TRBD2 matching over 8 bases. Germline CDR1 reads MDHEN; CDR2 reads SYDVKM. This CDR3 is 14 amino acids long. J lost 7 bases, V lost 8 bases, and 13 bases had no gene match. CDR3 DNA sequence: TGTGCCAGCGGGCTAGTGCGGGAGGCAGGTGAGCAGTACTTC. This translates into CASGLVREAGEQYF. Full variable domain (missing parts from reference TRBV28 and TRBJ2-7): DVKVTQSSRYLVKRTGEKVFLECVQDMDHENMFWYRQDPGLGLRLIYFSYDVKMKEKGDIPEGYSVSREKKERFSLILESASTNQTSMYLCASGLVREAGEQYFGPGTRLTVT.

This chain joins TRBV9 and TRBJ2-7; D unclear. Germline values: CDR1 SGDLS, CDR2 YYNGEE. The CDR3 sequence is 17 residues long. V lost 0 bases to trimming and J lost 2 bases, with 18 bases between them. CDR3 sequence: CASSVDPGLNPTYEQYF. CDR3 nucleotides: TGTGCCAGCAGCGTAGACCCAGGCTTAAACCCAACCTACGAGCAGTACTTC.

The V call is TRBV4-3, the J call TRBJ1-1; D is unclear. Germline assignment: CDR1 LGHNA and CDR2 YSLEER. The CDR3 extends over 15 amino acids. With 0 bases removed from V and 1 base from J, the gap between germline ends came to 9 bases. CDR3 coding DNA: TGCGCCAGCAGCCAAGATTTGGCAGGGAACACTGAAGCTTTCTTT. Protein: CASSQDLAGNTEAFF.